This T cell receptor (beta chain) was identified during a study of CD8 T cells in Susac syndrome. Broader study findings: The relatively small number of individuals in the TCR sequencing and HLA analysis was acknowledged by the study.

Worth noting for this clonotype: Its matching antigen is unknown.

cDNA came from about 0.5 to 1 ug RNA primed by random hexamers. It was immunoSEQ multiplex PCR that amplified TCR beta CDR3 across 54 Vbeta and 13 Jbeta. TCRdb redid the calling of the immunoSEQ multiplex PCR reads with MiXCR, one entry per CDR3 protein. The repertoire includes around 280,000 distinct CDR3 sequences, about 91% of them detected once, and about 0.07% sits in the top ten. In contrast to the negatively isolated CD8+ and CD4+ T cells, TEMRA cells were FACS-enriched. V lost 2 bases and J lost 8, with 15 bases in between. The CDR3 length is 15 residues. Germline V gives CDR1 KGHSH, CDR2 LQKENI.

The rearrangement joins TRBV18 to TRBJ1-4; D call uncertain. This sequence was found in a human donor with multiple sclerosis. The sequencing input was CD4+ T cells from PBMCs. The CDR3 loop is CASSPDAVLGEKLFF. The DNA of the CDR3 is TGTGCCAGCTCACCAGACGCCGTACTTGGGGAAAAACTGTTTTTT.